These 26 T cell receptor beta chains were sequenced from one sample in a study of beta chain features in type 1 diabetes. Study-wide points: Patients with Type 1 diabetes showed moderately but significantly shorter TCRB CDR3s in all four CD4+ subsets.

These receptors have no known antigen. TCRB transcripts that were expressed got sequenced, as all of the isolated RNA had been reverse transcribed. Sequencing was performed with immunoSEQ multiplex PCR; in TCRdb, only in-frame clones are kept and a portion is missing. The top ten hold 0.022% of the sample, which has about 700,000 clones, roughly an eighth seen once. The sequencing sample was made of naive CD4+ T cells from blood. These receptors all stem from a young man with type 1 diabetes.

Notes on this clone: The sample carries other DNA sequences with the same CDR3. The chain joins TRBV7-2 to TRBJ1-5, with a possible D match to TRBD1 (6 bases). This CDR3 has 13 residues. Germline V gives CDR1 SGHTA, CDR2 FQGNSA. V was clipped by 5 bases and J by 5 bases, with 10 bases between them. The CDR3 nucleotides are TGTGCCAGCAGCGCACAGGGTGATCAGCCCCAGCATTTT. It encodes CASSAQGDQPQHF.

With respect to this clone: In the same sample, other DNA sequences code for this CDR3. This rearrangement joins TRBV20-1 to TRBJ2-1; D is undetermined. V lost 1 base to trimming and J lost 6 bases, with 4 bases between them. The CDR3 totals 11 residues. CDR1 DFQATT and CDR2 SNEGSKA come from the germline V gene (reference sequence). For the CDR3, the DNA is TGCAGTGCTAGAGGGTTCAATGAGCAGTTCTTC. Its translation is CSARGFNEQFF.

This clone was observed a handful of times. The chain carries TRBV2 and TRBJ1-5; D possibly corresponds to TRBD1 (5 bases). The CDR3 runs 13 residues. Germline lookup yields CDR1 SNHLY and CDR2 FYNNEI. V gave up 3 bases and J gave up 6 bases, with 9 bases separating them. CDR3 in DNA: TGTGCCAGCAGTGACAGGGTTGCTCAGCCCCAGCATTTT. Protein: CASSDRVAQPQHF. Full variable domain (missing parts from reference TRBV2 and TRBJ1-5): EPEVTQTPSHQVTQMGQEVILRCVPISNHLYFYWYRQILGQKVEFLVSFYNNEISEKSEIFDDQFSVERPDGSNFTLKIRSTKLEDSAMYFCASSDRVAQPQHFGDGTRLSIL.

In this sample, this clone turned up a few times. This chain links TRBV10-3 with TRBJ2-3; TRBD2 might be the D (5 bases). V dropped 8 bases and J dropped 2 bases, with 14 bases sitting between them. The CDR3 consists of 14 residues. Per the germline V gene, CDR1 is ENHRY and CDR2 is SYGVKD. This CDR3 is CAIRAQRTTDTQYF. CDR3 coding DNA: TGTGCCATCCGGGCCCAGCGGACCACAGATACGCAGTATTTT.

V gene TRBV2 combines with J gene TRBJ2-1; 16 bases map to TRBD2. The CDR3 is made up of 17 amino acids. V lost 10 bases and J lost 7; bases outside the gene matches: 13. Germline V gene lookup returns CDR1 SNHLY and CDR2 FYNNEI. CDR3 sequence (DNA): TGTGCCACCTGGGGACTAGCGGGGGGGCCCGTCCAAAATGAGCAGTTCTTC. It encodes CATWGLAGGPVQNEQFF.

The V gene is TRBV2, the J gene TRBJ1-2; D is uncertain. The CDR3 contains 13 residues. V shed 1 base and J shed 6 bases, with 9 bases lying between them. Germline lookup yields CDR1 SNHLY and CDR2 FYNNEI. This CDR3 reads CASSEDILHGYTF. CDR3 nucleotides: TGTGCCAGCAGTGAAGACATTTTGCATGGCTACACCTTC.

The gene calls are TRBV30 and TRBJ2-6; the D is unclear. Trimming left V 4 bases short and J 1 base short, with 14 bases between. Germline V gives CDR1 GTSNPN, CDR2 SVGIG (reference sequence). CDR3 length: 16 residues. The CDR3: CAWTPSRVSGANVLTF. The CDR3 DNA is TGTGCCTGGACCCCCAGTAGGGTGTCTGGGGCCAACGTCCTGACTTTC.

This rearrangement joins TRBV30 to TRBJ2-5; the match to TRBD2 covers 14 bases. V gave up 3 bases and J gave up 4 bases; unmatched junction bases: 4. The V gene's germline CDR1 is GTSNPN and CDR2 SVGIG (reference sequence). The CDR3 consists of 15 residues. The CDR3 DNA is TGTGCCTGGAGCCCGACTAGCGGGGGGGCAGAGACCCAGTACTTC. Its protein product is CAWSPTSGGAETQYF.

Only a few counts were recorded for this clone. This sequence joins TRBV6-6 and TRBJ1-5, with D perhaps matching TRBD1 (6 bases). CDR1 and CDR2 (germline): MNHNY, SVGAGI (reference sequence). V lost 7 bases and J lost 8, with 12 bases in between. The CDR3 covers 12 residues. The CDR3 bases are TGTGCCAGCACCAAGGGGGGAGAGCCCCAGCATTTT. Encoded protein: CASTKGGEPQHF.

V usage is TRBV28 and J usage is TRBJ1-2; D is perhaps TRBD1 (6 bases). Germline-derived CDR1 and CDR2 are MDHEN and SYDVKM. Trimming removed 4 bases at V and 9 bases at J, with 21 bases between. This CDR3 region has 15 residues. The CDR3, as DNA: TGTGCCAGCAGTTATAAGACAGGACTCTTAAGGCGCTACACCTTC. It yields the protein CASSYKTGLLRRYTF.

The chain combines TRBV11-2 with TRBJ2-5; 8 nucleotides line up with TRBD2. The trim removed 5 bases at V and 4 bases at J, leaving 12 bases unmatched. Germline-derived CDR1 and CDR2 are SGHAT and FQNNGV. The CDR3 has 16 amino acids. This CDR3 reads CASSQTGGRIAETQYF. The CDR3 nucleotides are TGTGCCAGCAGCCAGACGGGGGGGCGTATCGCAGAGACCCAGTACTTC. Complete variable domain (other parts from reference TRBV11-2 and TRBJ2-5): EAGVAQSPRYKIIEKRQSVAFWCNPISGHATLYWYQQILGQGPKLLIQFQNNGVVDDSQLPKDRFSAERLKGVDSTLKIQPAKLEDSAVYLCASSQTGGRIAETQYFGPGTRLLVL.

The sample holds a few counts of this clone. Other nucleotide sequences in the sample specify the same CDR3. CDR3 nucleotide sequence: TGTGCCAGCAGCGTAGGGGGACAGGGCTACGAGCAGTACTTC. Its translation: CASSVGGQGYEQYF. The rearrangement joins TRBV9 to TRBJ2-7, with 9 bases identical to TRBD1. Trimming took 0 bases from V and 3 from J; bases not matched to a gene: 1. This CDR3 spans 14 amino acids. Germline CDR1 is SGDLS and CDR2 is YYNGEE.

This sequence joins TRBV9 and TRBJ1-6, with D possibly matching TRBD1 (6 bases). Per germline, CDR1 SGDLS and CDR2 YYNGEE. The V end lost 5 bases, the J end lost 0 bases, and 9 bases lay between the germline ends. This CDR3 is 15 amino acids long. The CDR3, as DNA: TGTGCCAGCAGACAGGACAGCTCCTATAATTCACCCCTCCACTTT. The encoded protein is CASRQDSSYNSPLHF. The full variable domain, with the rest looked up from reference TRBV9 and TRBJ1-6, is DSGVTQTPKHLITATGQRVTLRCSPRSGDLSVYWYQQSLDQGLQFLIQYYNGEERAKGNILERFSAQQFPDLHSELNLSSLELGDSALYFCASRQDSSYNSPLHFGNGTRLTVT.

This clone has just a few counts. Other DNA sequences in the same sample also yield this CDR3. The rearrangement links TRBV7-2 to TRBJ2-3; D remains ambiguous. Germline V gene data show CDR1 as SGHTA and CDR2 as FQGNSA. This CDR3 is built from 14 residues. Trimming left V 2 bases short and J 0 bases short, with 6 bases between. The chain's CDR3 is CASSLSASTDTQYF. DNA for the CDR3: TGTGCCAGCAGCTTATCGGCTAGCACAGATACGCAGTATTTT.

CDR3: CASRRTGANVLTF. CDR3 DNA sequence: TGTGCCAGCAGAAGGACAGGGGCCAACGTCCTGACTTTC. The V and J genes are TRBV25-1 and TRBJ2-6; perhaps TRBD1 as D (5 bases). CDR3 length: 13 residues. V was clipped by 6 bases and J by 4 bases, with 7 bases between them. Germline loops: CDR1 MGHDK, CDR2 SYGVNS.

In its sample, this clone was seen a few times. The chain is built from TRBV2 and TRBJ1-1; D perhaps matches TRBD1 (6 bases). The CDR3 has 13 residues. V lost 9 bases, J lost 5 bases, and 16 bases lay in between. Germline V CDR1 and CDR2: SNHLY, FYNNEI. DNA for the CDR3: TGTGCCAGTACAGTTGGGGGCTGGACTGAAGCTTTCTTT. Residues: CASTVGGWTEAFF.

The CDR3 reads CASSSTGSGANVLTF. CDR3 coding DNA: TGTGCCAGCAGTTCTACAGGGTCTGGGGCCAACGTCCTGACTTTC. The chain carries TRBV6-5 and TRBJ2-6; tentative D call: TRBD1 (6 bases). V shed 4 bases and J shed 1 base, with 8 bases lying between them. The germline CDR1 and CDR2 sequences are MNHEY and SVGAGI. The CDR3 spans 15 residues.

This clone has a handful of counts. The CDR3 reads CAWSEQGGSPLHF. In DNA, the CDR3 is TGTGCCTGGAGTGAGCAGGGAGGTTCACCCCTCCACTTT. The chain is built from TRBV30 and TRBJ1-6; TRBD1 is a possible D gene (5 bases). V was trimmed by 1 base and J by 9 bases, leaving 10 bases between them. Germline CDR1 is GTSNPN and CDR2 is SVGIG (reference sequence). The CDR3 length is 13 residues.

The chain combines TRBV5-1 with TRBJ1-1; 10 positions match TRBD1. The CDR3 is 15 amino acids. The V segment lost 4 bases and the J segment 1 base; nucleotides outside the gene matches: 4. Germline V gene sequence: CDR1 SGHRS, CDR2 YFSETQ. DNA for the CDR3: TGCGCCAGCAGCCCCGGGACAGGGGCGAACACTGAAGCTTTCTTT. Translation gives CASSPGTGANTEAFF.

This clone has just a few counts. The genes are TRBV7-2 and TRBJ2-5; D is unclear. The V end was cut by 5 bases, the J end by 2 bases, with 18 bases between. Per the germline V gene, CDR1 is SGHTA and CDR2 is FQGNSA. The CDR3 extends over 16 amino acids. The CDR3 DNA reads TGTGCCAGCAGCCTTATGGGCAGCAAGAATCAAGAGACCCAGTACTTC. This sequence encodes CASSLMGSKNQETQYF.

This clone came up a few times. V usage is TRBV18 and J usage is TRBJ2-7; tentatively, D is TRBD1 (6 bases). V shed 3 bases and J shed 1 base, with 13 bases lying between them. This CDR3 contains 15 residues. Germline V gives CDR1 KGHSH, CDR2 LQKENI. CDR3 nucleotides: TGTGCCAGCTCACCCGGACAGCTTGGGTCCTACGAGCAGTACTTC. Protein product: CASSPGQLGSYEQYF.

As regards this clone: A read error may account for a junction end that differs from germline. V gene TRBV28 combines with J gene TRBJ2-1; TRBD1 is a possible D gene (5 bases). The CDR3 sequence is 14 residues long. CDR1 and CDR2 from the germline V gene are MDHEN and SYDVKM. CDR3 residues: CASILTGPYNEQFF. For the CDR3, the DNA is TGTGCCAGCATTTTAACAGGACCCTACAATGAGCAGTTCTTC.

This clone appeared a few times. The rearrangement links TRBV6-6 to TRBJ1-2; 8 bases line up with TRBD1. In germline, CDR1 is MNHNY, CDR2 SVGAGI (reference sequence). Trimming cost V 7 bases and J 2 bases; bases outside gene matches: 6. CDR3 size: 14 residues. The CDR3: CASTPRGQNYGYTF. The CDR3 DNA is TGTGCCAGCACCCCCAGGGGGCAGAACTATGGCTACACCTTC.

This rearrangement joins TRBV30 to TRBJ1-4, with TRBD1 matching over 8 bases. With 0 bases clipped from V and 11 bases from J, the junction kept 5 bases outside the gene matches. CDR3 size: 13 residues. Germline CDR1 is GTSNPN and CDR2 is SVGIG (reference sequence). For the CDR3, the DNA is TGTGCCTGGAGTGTAATGGCAGGGGGCAAACTGTTTTTT. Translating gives CAWSVMAGGKLFF.

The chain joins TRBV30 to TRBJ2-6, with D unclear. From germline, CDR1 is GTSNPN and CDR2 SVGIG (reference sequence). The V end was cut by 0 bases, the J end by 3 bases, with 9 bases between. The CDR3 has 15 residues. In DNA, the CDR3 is TGTGCCTGGAGTGTAGGCCCGGGTGGGGCCAACGTCCTGACTTTC. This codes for CAWSVGPGGANVLTF.

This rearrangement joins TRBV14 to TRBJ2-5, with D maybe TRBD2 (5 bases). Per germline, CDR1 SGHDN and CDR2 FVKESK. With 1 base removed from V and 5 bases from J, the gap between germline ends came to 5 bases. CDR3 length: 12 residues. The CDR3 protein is CASSQGRETQYF. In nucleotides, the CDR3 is TGTGCCAGCAGCCAAGGGAGGGAGACCCAGTACTTC.